This T cell receptor (beta chain) was captured by sequencing in a study of spatial heterogeneity in lung cancer. About the research overall: For the average unique TCR and UMI combination, more than 8.5 occurrences appeared in raw reads.

Germline V CDR1 and CDR2: SGHAT, FQNNGV. With V trimmed by 6 bases and J by 6 bases, 13 bases remained unmatched. CDR3 length: 16 residues. The study tagged each TCR cDNA molecule with a unique molecular identifier. TCRdb re-called the 5' RACE reads with MiXCR, one entry per CDR3 protein. The data hold 4,500 to 6,500 distinct CDR3 sequences, with around 35% observed a single time. Documented time point: sample taken at primary tumor resection. Whole RNA came from tumor, nontumor lung or frozen PBMC and was sequenced without being sorted. Worth noting for this clonotype: This beta chain slipped into a library made for alpha chains as a stray read, so its size is not meaningful.

This specimen was PBMCs, taken at surgery. The receptor was isolated from a female donor with early-stage non-small cell lung cancer. The rearrangement uses TRBV11-2 and TRBJ2-1; 8 positions agree with TRBD2. The CDR3 protein is CASSLGPGGAGNEQFF. The CDR3 coding sequence is TGTGCCAGCAGTCTAGGGCCCGGGGGGGCGGGCAATGAGCAGTTCTTC.